Listed below are T cell receptor beta chains from one sample, sequenced in a study of blood T cell repertoires in COVID-19. The method was immunoSEQ multiplex PCR; TCRdb's version includes in-frame clones alone and lacks a portion of them. In the table there are roughly 200,000 clones, roughly 85% of which are singletons. The sample comprised peripheral blood. These receptor sequences come from a woman in her sixties or seventies with acute or convalescent COVID-19. Each CDR3 is given with its conserved first and last residue. A D gene is named only where the DNA matches it firmly. Clone size is shown for a subset of rows, as once, few, many or a class of expanded clone.

length: 17
size: .
D: .
V: TRBV19
J: TRBJ1-5
DNA: TGTGCCAGTAGTATAAACCCTACAGGGCTTAGCAATCAGCCCCAGCATTTT
CDR3: CASSINPTGLSNQPQHF

length: 15
size: .
D: TRBD1
V: TRBV28
J: TRBJ2-3
DNA: TGTGCCAGCAGTTTTCCGACAGGGAGCACAGATACGCAGTATTTT
CDR3: CASSFPTGSTDTQYF

length: 13
size: .
D: .
V: TRBV7-8
J: TRBJ2-4
DNA: TGTGCCAGCAGCCACAGAACCAAAAACATTCAGTACTTC
CDR3: CASSHRTKNIQYF

length: 16
size: .
D: .
V: TRBV19
J: TRBJ1-1
DNA: TGTGCCAGTAGGAACCTACCGGGACAAGGGAATCCTGAAGCTTTCTTT
CDR3: CASRNLPGQGNPEAFF

length: 13
size: .
D: .
V: TRBV10-3
J: TRBJ1-1
DNA: TGTGCCGCGGAACAGGGTTTGAACACTGAAGCTTTCTTT
CDR3: CAAEQGLNTEAFF

length: 14
size: .
D: .
V: TRBV15
J: TRBJ1-1
DNA: TGTGCCACCAGCAGAGGACAGGTGAACACTGAAGCTTTCTTT
CDR3: CATSRGQVNTEAFF

length: 15
size: once
D: .
V: TRBV6-5
J: TRBJ1-3
DNA: TGTGCCAGCCAAAGGTGGGCAGGGGCTGGAAACACCATATATTTT
CDR3: CASQRWAGAGNTIYF

length: 14
size: .
D: TRBD1
V: TRBV28
J: TRBJ1-2
DNA: TGTGCCAGCAGTACGCGGACAGGGGCCTATGGCTACACCTTC
CDR3: CASSTRTGAYGYTF

length: 12
size: .
D: .
V: TRBV19
J: TRBJ1-1
DNA: TGTGCCAGTAGTCCTAAATTTACTGAAGCTTTCTTT
CDR3: CASSPKFTEAFF

length: 13
size: .
D: .
V: TRBV9
J: TRBJ1-1
DNA: TGTGCCAGCAGCGTAGTACAAAACACTGAAGCTTTCTTT
CDR3: CASSVVQNTEAFF

length: 12
size: once
D: .
V: TRBV12-3/TRBV12-4
J: TRBJ1-2
DNA: TGTGCCAGCAGTTTAGGGCCCTGGGGCTACACCTTC
CDR3: CASSLGPWGYTF

length: 15
size: .
D: TRBD1
V: TRBV19
J: TRBJ2-1
DNA: TGTGCCAGTAGTACCGGGGGACAGGGCGGAAGTGAGCAGTTCTTC
CDR3: CASSTGGQGGSEQFF

length: 16
size: .
D: TRBD1
V: TRBV6-1
J: TRBJ2-2
DNA: TGTGCCAGCAGTGAAGCGGACAGGGGAGGCACCGGGGAGCTGTTTTTT
CDR3: CASSEADRGGTGELFF

length: 17
size: few
D: .
V: TRBV30
J: TRBJ1-2
DNA: TGTGCCTGGAGTGTAGGGTCCCCCGGAAAAGCGGGCTATGGCTACACCTTC
CDR3: CAWSVGSPGKAGYGYTF

length: 13
size: .
D: TRBD2
V: TRBV30
J: TRBJ2-5
DNA: TGTGCCTACGCTAGCGGGAATAGGGAAACCCAGTACTTC
CDR3: CAYASGNRETQYF

length: 15
size: .
D: .
V: TRBV9
J: TRBJ2-7
DNA: TGTGCCAGCAGCGCTTCACTAGCCAGCTCCTACGAGCAGTACTTC
CDR3: CASSASLASSYEQYF

length: 14
size: .
D: TRBD2
V: TRBV20-1
J: TRBJ2-1
DNA: TGCAGTGCTAGTGGACTAGCGGACTACAATGAGCAGTTCTTC
CDR3: CSASGLADYNEQFF

length: 14
size: .
D: .
V: TRBV10-2
J: TRBJ2-1
DNA: TGCGCCAGCAGCGGGAGCCTCGCCTACAATGAGCAGTTCTTC
CDR3: CASSGSLAYNEQFF

length: 15
size: .
D: .
V: TRBV5-1
J: TRBJ1-2
DNA: TGCGCCAGCAGCTCCTCCGGGACACCCGGCTATGGCTACACCTTC
CDR3: CASSSSGTPGYGYTF

length: 16
size: .
D: .
V: TRBV28
J: TRBJ2-1
DNA: TGTGCCAGCAGTCCCCTTACTAGCCGCGTCTACAATGAGCAGTTCTTC
CDR3: CASSPLTSRVYNEQFF

length: 20
size: .
D: TRBD2
V: TRBV28
J: TRBJ2-1
DNA: TGTGCCAGCACCCTGGGTGCTAGCGGGAGTCTAAGGGGGGCATTCAATGAGCAGTTCTTC
CDR3: CASTLGASGSLRGAFNEQFF

length: 16
size: .
D: .
V: TRBV30
J: TRBJ1-3
DNA: TGTGCCTGGAGTGTACGCAGGGCCCTCTCTGGAAACACCATATATTTT
CDR3: CAWSVRRALSGNTIYF

length: 17
size: .
D: TRBD1
V: TRBV5-4
J: TRBJ1-6
DNA: TGTGCCAGCAGCTTGGAAGGACAGGGGTTTTATAATTCACCCCTCCACTTT
CDR3: CASSLEGQGFYNSPLHF

length: 14
size: .
D: TRBD1
V: TRBV6-5
J: TRBJ1-2
DNA: TGTGCCAGCAGTTACTCGGGACAGGTGCCCGGCTACACCTTC
CDR3: CASSYSGQVPGYTF

length: 12
size: .
D: .
V: TRBV28
J: TRBJ1-4
DNA: TGTGCCAGCAAGGGGCCAGGTGAAAAACTGTTTTTT
CDR3: CASKGPGEKLFF

length: 14
size: .
D: .
V: TRBV24-1
J: TRBJ1-1
DNA: TGTGCCACCAGTGGTGCTGGGGCGAACACTGAAGCTTTCTTT
CDR3: CATSGAGANTEAFF